This record covers a single T cell receptor (beta chain). Its antigen is unknown. This sample was taken from a study of blood T cell dynamics during melanoma immunotherapy. Study results and limitations: At W3, later disease-control patients showed bifurcated PBMC repertoire changes, unlike progressors.

Time point noted: week 3, after first cycle of checkpoint inhibitor. Sampling occurred pretreatment (T0) and at week 3 (W3), after cycle one of checkpoint blockade. Disease control meant complete response, partial response or stable disease at 12 weeks. TCRdb's table, derived via immunoSEQ multiplex PCR, lists solely in-frame clones and lacks some. Of about 11,000 clones detected, about 88% appear once; the ten largest clones hold roughly 6.1%. The CDR3 has 13 residues. From germline, CDR1 is SGHAT and CDR2 FQNNGV. Trimming removed 2 bases from V and 8 bases from J, with 12 bases in between. This TCR came from a human donor with melanoma. The sample here was blood, taken from a patient treated with checkpoint blockade. V usage is TRBV11-2 and J usage is TRBJ1-2; D may be TRBD1 (6 bases). The CDR3 spells CASSLQQGGGYTF. The CDR3, as DNA: TGTGCCAGCAGCTTACAACAGGGCGGAGGCTACACCTTC.